One sample yielded the 6 T cell receptor beta chains listed below, sequenced in a study of cytomegalovirus exposure and HLA in healthy donors. Sequenced by immunoSEQ multiplex PCR; TCRdb stores in-frame clones only, minus some. The table lists under 200,000 clones, less than 95% of them singletons, with about 3% in the top ten. The sequencing sample was made of PBMCs. These receptors all stem from a young woman in good health and CMV-seropositive.

V gene TRBV6-6 combines with J gene TRBJ1-4; 9 bases align to TRBD1. This CDR3 is 14 amino acids long. Germline V gene data show CDR1 as MNHNY and CDR2 as SVGAGI (reference sequence). Trimming at V came to 6 bases and at J to 10 bases, leaving 9 bases not matched to a gene. The CDR3 DNA follows: TGTGCCAGCAGGGCCGGGACAGGGATAGGAAAACTGTTTTTT. The encoded protein is CASRAGTGIGKLFF.

V usage is TRBV18 and J usage is TRBJ2-2, with D possibly being TRBD1 (6 bases). Trimming removed 3 bases at V and 1 base at J, with 12 bases between. Germline CDR1 KGHSH, CDR2 LQKENI. The CDR3 spans 16 residues. CDR3 sequence: CASSPTGSENTGELFF. CDR3 DNA sequence: TGTGCCAGCTCACCCACAGGGTCCGAGAACACCGGGGAGCTGTTTTTT.

The chain employs TRBV6-6 and TRBJ1-5, with D uncertain. The CDR3 is 13 amino acids. Germline V gene lookup returns CDR1 MNHNY and CDR2 SVGAGI (reference sequence). V lost 7 bases to trimming and J lost 5 bases, with 12 bases between them. CDR3 nucleotide sequence: TGTGCCAGCACTAAACTCGGGGATCAGCCCCAGCATTTT. Residues: CASTKLGDQPQHF.

This clone was seen just once. The rearrangement joins TRBV11-2 to TRBJ1-1; 7 bases agree with TRBD1. The J segment lost 0 bases and the V segment lost 4 bases, leaving 8 bases of the junction unmatched. Germline assignment: CDR1 SGHAT and CDR2 FQNNGV. CDR3 size: 16 residues. As DNA, the CDR3 is TGTGCCAGCAGCTACGGAACGGGACAGATGAACACTGAAGCTTTCTTT. As protein: CASSYGTGQMNTEAFF. The full variable domain, with the rest looked up from reference TRBV11-2 and TRBJ1-1, is EAGVAQSPRYKIIEKRQSVAFWCNPISGHATLYWYQQILGQGPKLLIQFQNNGVVDDSQLPKDRFSAERLKGVDSTLKIQPAKLEDSAVYLCASSYGTGQMNTEAFFGQGTRLTVV.

The chain is built from TRBV5-4 and TRBJ1-2; 7 bases align to TRBD1. The germline gives CDR1 SGHNT, CDR2 YYREEE (reference sequence). Trimming took 0 bases from V and 2 from J; bases not matched to a gene: 4. The CDR3 consists of 15 residues. As DNA, the CDR3 is TGTGCCAGCAGCTTGGAACAGGGGTCAAACTATGGCTACACCTTC. Its protein is CASSLEQGSNYGYTF. The whole variable domain, filled in from reference TRBV5-4 and TRBJ1-2, reads ETGVTQSPTHLIKTRGQQVTLRCSSQSGHNTVSWYQQALGQGPQFIFQYYREEENGRGNFPPRFSGLQFPNYSSELNVNALELDDSALYLCASSLEQGSNYGYTFGSGTRLTVV.

This chain connects TRBV25-1 to TRBJ2-5, with 8 bases identical to TRBD1. This CDR3 is built from 15 residues. Trimming at V came to 4 bases and at J to 5 bases, leaving 9 bases not matched to a gene. Germline CDR1 reads MGHDK; CDR2 reads SYGVNS. The CDR3 is CASSVLTGGVETQYF. The CDR3 DNA follows: TGTGCCAGCAGTGTATTAACAGGGGGTGTTGAGACCCAGTACTTC.